This passage covers 14 T cell receptor beta chains from one sample sequenced in a study of T-cell reconstitution after alpha-beta-depleted transplantation in children. During its preparation, the TCRbeta library received unique molecular identifiers. TCRdb reprocessed the PCR reads via MiXCR and lists one record per CDR3 protein. Of hundreds of thousands of distinct CDR3 sequences listed, approximately 8% are singletons. This specimen was PBMCs, mostly from graft donor cells, taken 180 days after TCRalphabeta/CD19-depleted stem cell transplant. These receptors were collected from a male patient aged 10 to 17 who had a stem cell transplant for acute lymphoblastic leukemia, so the T cells may come from the graft donor.

This clonotype was picked up many times. The CDR3 nucleotides read TGTGCCAGCAGCCAAAACAGGGGGCCCTATGGCTACACCTTC. Translating gives CASSQNRGPYGYTF. V is TRBV3-1 and J is TRBJ1-2; 9 bases are shared with TRBD1. Per the germline V gene, CDR1 is LGHDT and CDR2 is YNNKEL (reference sequence). The V and J ends lost 2 bases and 4 bases, in that order; junction bases with no gene match: 2. The CDR3 is made up of 14 amino acids.

There are many counts of this clonotype. The chain has TRBV28 and TRBJ1-1; D unclear. V shed 7 bases and J shed 0 bases, with 9 bases lying between them. The CDR3 runs 13 residues. The germline V gene encodes CDR1 MDHEN and CDR2 SYDVKM. The CDR3 sequence: CASIRRMNTEAFF. The CDR3 DNA follows: TGTGCCAGCATTCGACGGATGAACACTGAAGCTTTCTTT.

This clonotype was seen repeatedly, ten times or more. The chain has TRBV3-1 and TRBJ2-1, with D hard to call. V was trimmed by 4 bases and J by 3 bases, leaving 4 bases between them. Germline-derived CDR1 and CDR2 are LGHDT and YNNKEL (reference sequence). This CDR3 spans 12 amino acids. The CDR3 loop is CASSRGYNEQFF. The DNA of the CDR3 is TGTGCCAGCAGCCGGGGCTACAATGAGCAGTTCTTC.

This clonotype was recorded at least ten times. The chain has TRBV28 and TRBJ2-7; TRBD1 might be the D (6 bases). The ends were cut back, 4 bases at V and 3 bases at J, with 16 bases in the middle. The CDR3 contains 15 residues. Looked up from germline, CDR1 is MDHEN and CDR2 is SYDVKM. The CDR3 nucleotides read TGTGCCAGCAGTTCTACCCCGAGGGGGAACTACGAGCAGTACTTC. This translates into CASSSTPRGNYEQYF.

This clonotype was observed at least ten times. The chain links TRBV6-1 to TRBJ2-2; 7 bases agree with TRBD1. The junction had 8 bases not matched to a gene; V was cut back by 7 bases and J by 6 bases. The CDR3 length is 14 residues. CDR1 and CDR2 from the germline V gene are MNHNS and SASEGT. CDR3 sequence: CASKTNRGAGELFF. The CDR3 nucleotides are TGTGCCAGCAAAACAAACAGGGGAGCCGGGGAGCTGTTTTTT.

This clonotype occurred many times. The rearrangement links TRBV7-6 to TRBJ2-5, with 12 bases lining up with TRBD2. This CDR3 spans 15 amino acids. V gave up 5 bases and J gave up 7 bases; unmatched junction bases: 8. CDR1 and CDR2 from the germline V gene are SGHVS and FNYEAQ. As DNA, the CDR3 is TGTGCCAGCAGCCCCGAGACTAGCGGGAGTGTGACCCAGTACTTC. Translation: CASSPETSGSVTQYF.

This clonotype was detected ten times or more. Here the CDR3 DNA reads TGTGCCAGCAGCCCCGGGGACAGGTCTTCAAATCAGCCCCAGCATTTT. Its translation: CASSPGDRSSNQPQHF. The V gene is TRBV6-5, the J gene TRBJ1-5; 8 bases agree with TRBD1. CDR1 and CDR2 from the germline V gene are MNHEY and SVGAGI. CDR3 size: 16 residues. V lost 6 bases to trimming and J lost 4 bases; unmatched junction nucleotides: 11.

This clonotype came up many times. The chain carries TRBV6-1 and TRBJ2-2, with a tentative D call TRBD1 (6 bases). CDR1 and CDR2 from the germline V gene are MNHNS and SASEGT. The V end was cut by 10 bases, the J end by 5 bases, with 23 bases between. CDR3 size: 16 residues. This CDR3 is CATTGHLGATTGELFF. CDR3 nucleotides: TGTGCCACCACAGGGCACCTAGGGGCTACAACCGGGGAGCTGTTTTTT.

This clonotype was seen many times. The genes are TRBV12-5 and TRBJ2-2; D uncertain. Trimming shortened V by 8 bases and J by 0 bases, and 7 bases separated the two germline ends. This CDR3 region has 13 residues. The germline CDR1 and CDR2 sequences are LGHNT and FRNRAP. The CDR3 DNA follows: TGTGCTAGTCGGCCAGCGAACACCGGGGAGCTGTTTTTT. Amino acids: CASRPANTGELFF.

This clonotype was recorded a few times. The chain couples TRBV14 to TRBJ1-2; D ambiguous. The CDR3 runs to 15 residues. CDR1 and CDR2 from the germline V gene are SGHDN and FVKESK. The V end lost 1 base, the J end lost 1 base, and 10 bases lay between the germline ends. The CDR3 coding sequence is TGTGCCAGCAGCCAAGTTTCTCTATTTAACTATGGCTACACCTTC. Translated, it gives CASSQVSLFNYGYTF.

This clonotype was counted a few times. The rearrangement joins TRBV21-1 to TRBJ2-5. TRBV21-1 is flagged as a pseudogene. The CDR3 is 16 amino acids. The CDR3: CASRNMGYTYQETQYF. The DNA for the CDR3 is TGTGCCAGCAGAAATATGGGTTATACGTACCAAGAGACCCAGTACTTC.

This clonotype was seen many times. The V and J genes are TRBV14 and TRBJ1-2; 8 bases align to TRBD1. This CDR3 has 13 residues. In germline, CDR1 is SGHDN, CDR2 FVKESK. With V trimmed by 4 bases and J by 8 bases, 6 bases remained unmatched. Here the CDR3 DNA reads TGTGCCAGCAGCCCCGACAGGGGATACGGCTACACCTTC. Protein product: CASSPDRGYGYTF.

Many counts were recorded for this clonotype. The genes are TRBV12-3 or TRBV12-4 and TRBJ1-1, with unresolved D. Between the trimmed V and J ends, which lost 3 bases and 5 bases, there was a span of 10 bases. The length of the CDR3 is 13 residues. As DNA, the CDR3 is TGTGCCAGCAGTTTCCCCCCCTATACTGAAGCTTTCTTT. Protein sequence: CASSFPPYTEAFF.

At least ten counts were recorded for this clonotype. V and J are TRBV4-1 and TRBJ1-3, with D perhaps TRBD1 (5 bases). The CDR3 has 15 residues. In germline, CDR1 is MGHRA, CDR2 YSYEKL. V was pared by 3 bases and J by 5 bases, with 14 bases between. Written as DNA, the CDR3 is TGCGCCAGCAGCCATGGGGGATCAGGGAGAAACACCATATATTTT. It specifies CASSHGGSGRNTIYF.